This T cell receptor beta chain was profiled in a study of monozygotic twins with inflammatory bowel disease. Nested PCRs of approximately 16 and 9 cycles, two in total, were run on TCRalpha and TCRbeta cDNA. Following a re-call of the 5' RACE reads, TCRdb has one entry per CDR3 protein and lacks DNA. The sample has approximately 85,000 distinct CDR3 sequences, and its top ten clones hold about 8%. The study, taken as a whole, reports: The analysis did not separate different T cell subtypes.

CDR3 size: 15 residues. Germline CDR1 is SGHAT and CDR2 is FQNNGV. As for this clonotype: Its antigen remains unidentified.

This clonotype originated in a human donor with ulcerative colitis or Crohn's disease, or a healthy co-twin of an affected twin (not recorded which). The sequenced sample was blood. This chain joins TRBV11-2 and TRBJ1-2; lacking DNA, the TRBD1 call made by TCRdb goes unchecked. The CDR3 region is CASSLGLGEGYGYTF. The complete variable domain, with remaining parts taken from reference TRBV11-2 and TRBJ1-2, reads EAGVAQSPRYKIIEKRQSVAFWCNPISGHATLYWYQQILGQGPKLLIQFQNNGVVDDSQLPKDRFSAERLKGVDSTLKIQPAKLEDSAVYLCASSLGLGEGYGYTFGSGTRLTVV.